This entry features one TCR beta chain sequence. What it recognizes is unknown. The sample comes from a study of vaccination effects on CD4 cells after COVID-19. The overall study: It was a median of 72 days after the second dose that post-vaccine samples were obtained.

Antigen-specific CD4+ T cell clonotypes were called by their expansion after viral peptide-pool culture in ViraFEST. Isolation of CD4+ T cells took place after less than twelve days of culture. Two-dose BNT162b2 or mRNA-1273 vaccination was given to participants. It was on days 3 and 7 that half the medium was replaced with IL-2 medium. Generated by immunoSEQ multiplex PCR, the TCRdb table keeps only in-frame clones and is missing some. The sample has 20,000 to 25,000 clones; 69% are singletons. CDR3 length: 14 amino acids. Germline trimming cut 4 bases from V and 2 bases from J; bases unmatched to any gene: 2. Germline CDR1 and CDR2: ENHRY and SYGVKD. The study, taken as a whole, reports: Marked clonal contraction was seen late after vaccination (in both infection- and vaccine-induced clones).

The receptor was isolated from a human donor who received a COVID-19 vaccine. The sequences come from CD4+ T cells from PBMCs cultured with SARS-CoV-2 spike peptides, collected after COVID-19 vaccination. V and J are TRBV10-3 and TRBJ2-3; 8 nucleotides agree with TRBD2. In DNA form, the CDR3 reads TGTGCCATCAGTGTCGGGGGGGACACAGATACGCAGTATTTT. This translates into CAISVGGDTDTQYF.